The TCR beta chain described here comes from a study of vaccination effects on CD4 cells after COVID-19. Turning to the study itself: Post-vaccine sample collection fell at a median of 72 days after the second dose.

CDR3 length: 17 residues. Germline V CDR1 and CDR2: SGHNT, YENEEA. V lost 1 base, J lost 2 bases, and 9 bases stayed unmatched. The data were produced by immunoSEQ multiplex PCR, yet TCRdb's version contains in-frame clones alone and is incomplete. The sample has 22,000 or so clones, 60% to 80% seen once. Antigen-specific CD4+ T cells were expanded with viral peptide pools in the ViraFEST assay before sequencing. An approximately 10-day culture period preceded the isolation of CD4+ T cells. Participants completed two doses of the BNT162b2 or mRNA-1273 vaccine. Prior SARS-CoV-2 infection was absent in the vaccine recipients, as shown by negative nucleocapsid antibodies. Cultures of over 1.5 million PBMC per well contained 9.5 to 10 IU/ml IL-2 plus 10 ug/ml peptides. Each culture had half its medium swapped for IL-2 medium on days 3 and 7. Notes on this clone: The antigen is unknown.

This material consisted of CD4+ T cells from PBMCs cultured with HCoV-229E spike peptides, taken after COVID-19 vaccination. The rearrangement uses TRBV11-3 and TRBJ2-5; 8 bases fit TRBD1. This TCR derives from a human donor who received a COVID-19 vaccine. The CDR3 DNA reads TGTGCCAGCAGCTTAGGCTACCAGACAGGGGCACAAGAGACCCAGTACTTC. Its protein product is CASSLGYQTGAQETQYF.